This T cell receptor beta chain appears in the sequencing data of a study of blood T cell repertoires in COVID-19. Produced via immunoSEQ multiplex PCR; TCRdb's table is partial and in-frame only. The repertoire holds under 350,000 clones, with about 89% as singletons. The V end was cut by 6 bases, the J end by 1 base, with 13 bases between. In germline, CDR1 is ENHRY, CDR2 SYGVKD. The CDR3 totals 14 residues. The chain carries TRBV10-3 and TRBJ2-7; TRBD2 might be the D (6 bases). The sample taken for sequencing was peripheral blood. The sequence was collected from a man between 40 and 49 years old with acute or convalescent COVID-19. The CDR3 DNA is TGTGCCATCAGGGGACTTTCGGGGTCCTACGAGCAGTACTTC. Translated, it gives CAIRGLSGSYEQYF.